This TCR beta chain was observed in a study of cytomegalovirus exposure and HLA in healthy donors. At the level of the study: Unique TCR beta sequences numbering around 110 million came from around 180 million T cells in an earlier analysis. Counted in an early data release were some 81 million unique TCRs from HLA-typed donors. Whole-study findings and limits: CMV serostatus was the sole immune exposure data available.

Researchers ran the PCR with 60 Vbeta and 13 Jbeta primers. Method: immunoSEQ multiplex PCR; TCRdb's copy keeps in-frame clones and lacks some. The sample consists of some 130,000 clones, around three quarters of them appearing once. With 10 bases clipped from V and 4 bases from J, the junction kept 12 bases outside the gene matches. Germline V gene data show CDR1 as SEHNR and CDR2 as FQNEAQ (reference sequence). The CDR3 has 15 residues. As regards this clone: Antigen specificity is unknown.

The sample was PBMCs. The TCR comes from a man aged 40-49 years in good health and CMV-seropositive. The J gene is TRBJ2-3, the V gene TRBV7-9; TRBD2 matches at 9 bases. The CDR3 spells CAIRRGSGSPDTQYF. The CDR3 nucleotides are TGTGCCATCCGCCGGGGTAGCGGGAGCCCAGATACGCAGTATTTT.